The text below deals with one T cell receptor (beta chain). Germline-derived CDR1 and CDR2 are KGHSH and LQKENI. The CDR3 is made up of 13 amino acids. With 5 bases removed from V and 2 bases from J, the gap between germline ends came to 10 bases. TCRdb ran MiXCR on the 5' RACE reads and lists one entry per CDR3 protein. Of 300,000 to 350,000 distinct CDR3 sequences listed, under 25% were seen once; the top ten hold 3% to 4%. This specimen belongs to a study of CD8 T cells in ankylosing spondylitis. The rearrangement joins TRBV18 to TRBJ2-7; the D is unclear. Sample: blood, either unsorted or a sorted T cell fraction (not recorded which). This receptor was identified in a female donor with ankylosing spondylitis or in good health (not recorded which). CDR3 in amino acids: CASSAGPPYEQYF. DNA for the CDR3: TGTGCCAGCTCAGCCGGGCCCCCCTACGAGCAGTACTTC.